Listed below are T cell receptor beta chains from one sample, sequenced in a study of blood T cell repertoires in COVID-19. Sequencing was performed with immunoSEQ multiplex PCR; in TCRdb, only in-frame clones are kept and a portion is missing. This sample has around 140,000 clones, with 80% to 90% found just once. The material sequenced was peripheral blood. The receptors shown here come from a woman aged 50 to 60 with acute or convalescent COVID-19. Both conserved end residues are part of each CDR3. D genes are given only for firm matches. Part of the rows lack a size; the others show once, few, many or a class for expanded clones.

CDR3aa: CASRSTGGVGEQYF
CDR3nt: TGTGCCAGCAGATCGACAGGGGGCGTGGGCGAGCAGTACTTC
abundance: NA
v_gene: TRBV5-5
d_gene: TRBD1
j_gene: TRBJ2-7

CDR3aa: CASSIPDRVNEQFF
CDR3nt: TGTGCCAGTAGTATACCGGACAGGGTAAATGAGCAGTTCTTC
abundance: NA
v_gene: TRBV19
d_gene: TRBD1
j_gene: TRBJ2-1

CDR3aa: CAITTDSLHGYTF
CDR3nt: TGTGCCATCACCACGGACAGTCTCCATGGCTACACCTTC
abundance: few
v_gene: TRBV10-3
d_gene: NA
j_gene: TRBJ1-2

CDR3aa: CASSYYRGRVNTEAFF
CDR3nt: TGTGCCAGCAGTTACTATAGGGGTCGAGTGAACACTGAAGCTTTCTTT
abundance: NA
v_gene: TRBV6-2/TRBV6-3
d_gene: NA
j_gene: TRBJ1-1

CDR3aa: CASSPGTGEYSPLHF
CDR3nt: TGCGCCAGCAGCCCGGGGACAGGGGAATATTCACCCCTCCACTTT
abundance: NA
v_gene: TRBV5-1
d_gene: TRBD1
j_gene: TRBJ1-6

CDR3aa: CASTPRTSNTGELFF
CDR3nt: TGTGCCAGCACTCCTCGGACATCGAACACCGGGGAGCTGTTTTTT
abundance: NA
v_gene: TRBV2
d_gene: NA
j_gene: TRBJ2-2

CDR3aa: CASSLLSDSYNEQFF
CDR3nt: TGCGCCAGCAGCTTGTTGTCAGACTCCTACAATGAGCAGTTCTTC
abundance: NA
v_gene: TRBV5-1
d_gene: NA
j_gene: TRBJ2-1

CDR3aa: CASSIPGVTDTQYF
CDR3nt: TGTGCCAGTAGTATTCCGGGGGTCACAGATACGCAGTATTTT
abundance: NA
v_gene: TRBV19
d_gene: NA
j_gene: TRBJ2-3

CDR3aa: CASSFMEAGGVKLFF
CDR3nt: TGTGCCAGCAGCTTTATGGAGGCAGGGGGAGTAAAACTGTTTTTT
abundance: once
v_gene: TRBV5-4
d_gene: TRBD1
j_gene: TRBJ1-4

CDR3aa: CASSSYNEQFF
CDR3nt: TGTGCCAGCTCTTCGTACAATGAGCAGTTCTTC
abundance: NA
v_gene: TRBV12-3/TRBV12-4
d_gene: NA
j_gene: TRBJ2-1

CDR3aa: CASSRGELFF
CDR3nt: TGTGCCAGCAGCCGCGGGGAGCTGTTTTTT
abundance: NA
v_gene: TRBV13
d_gene: NA
j_gene: TRBJ2-2

CDR3aa: CASSAGLAGSSYNEQFF
CDR3nt: TGTGCCAGCAGTGCGGGACTAGCGGGGAGCTCCTACAATGAGCAGTTCTTC
abundance: NA
v_gene: TRBV6-1
d_gene: TRBD2
j_gene: TRBJ2-1

CDR3aa: CASSWTATEAFF
CDR3nt: TGTGCCAGCAGTTGGACAGCTACTGAAGCTTTCTTT
abundance: NA
v_gene: TRBV12-3/TRBV12-4
d_gene: NA
j_gene: TRBJ1-1

CDR3aa: CASSVWRSEDSPLHF
CDR3nt: TGTGCCAGCAGTGTCTGGAGGAGCGAAGATTCACCCCTCCACTTT
abundance: few
v_gene: TRBV6-2/TRBV6-3
d_gene: NA
j_gene: TRBJ1-6

CDR3aa: CASSRNRVGTEAFF
CDR3nt: TGTGCCAGCAGTAGGAACAGGGTGGGCACTGAAGCTTTCTTT
abundance: NA
v_gene: TRBV6-5
d_gene: NA
j_gene: TRBJ1-1

CDR3aa: CASSQGDFNNEQFF
CDR3nt: TGTGCCAGCAGCCAAGGGGACTTCAACAATGAGCAGTTCTTC
abundance: NA
v_gene: TRBV4-2
d_gene: NA
j_gene: TRBJ2-1

CDR3aa: CASSDLGEGAEAFF
CDR3nt: TGTGCCAGCAGTGATTTGGGGGAGGGGGCTGAAGCTTTCTTT
abundance: NA
v_gene: TRBV6-1
d_gene: NA
j_gene: TRBJ1-1

CDR3aa: CASSSPGQRNTEAFF
CDR3nt: TGTGCCAGCAGCTCGCCGGGACAGAGGAACACTGAAGCTTTCTTT
abundance: NA
v_gene: TRBV7-9
d_gene: TRBD1
j_gene: TRBJ1-1

CDR3aa: CSAGRQIEQFF
CDR3nt: TGCAGTGCTGGAAGACAGATCGAGCAGTTCTTC
abundance: NA
v_gene: TRBV20-1
d_gene: NA
j_gene: TRBJ2-1

CDR3aa: CASSEAGTALYGYTF
CDR3nt: TGTGCCAGCAGTGAAGCGGGGACAGCGCTCTATGGCTACACCTTC
abundance: NA
v_gene: TRBV6-1
d_gene: TRBD1
j_gene: TRBJ1-2

CDR3aa: CASSPRGGGVAFF
CDR3nt: TGTGCCAGCAGTCCCCGGGGGGGCGGGGTAGCTTTCTTT
abundance: NA
v_gene: TRBV12-3/TRBV12-4
d_gene: NA
j_gene: TRBJ1-1

CDR3aa: CASSFGTGGENTIYF
CDR3nt: TGCGCCAGCAGCTTCGGGACAGGGGGTGAAAACACCATATATTTT
abundance: NA
v_gene: TRBV5-1
d_gene: TRBD1
j_gene: TRBJ1-3

CDR3aa: CASSIFGTPSSGNTIYF
CDR3nt: TGTGCCAGTAGTATATTTGGGACACCGAGCTCTGGAAACACCATATATTTT
abundance: once
v_gene: TRBV19
d_gene: NA
j_gene: TRBJ1-3

CDR3aa: CASSWDRRYGYTF
CDR3nt: TGTGCCAGCAGCTGGGACAGGAGATATGGCTACACCTTC
abundance: NA
v_gene: TRBV7-9
d_gene: TRBD1
j_gene: TRBJ1-2

CDR3aa: CASSRTVLNTEAFF
CDR3nt: TGTGCCAGCAGCAGGACAGTCCTGAACACTGAAGCTTTCTTT
abundance: NA
v_gene: TRBV3-1/TRBV3-2
d_gene: NA
j_gene: TRBJ1-1

CDR3aa: CASGLAGADEQFF
CDR3nt: TGTGCCAGCGGGCTAGCGGGAGCGGATGAGCAGTTCTTC
abundance: few
v_gene: TRBV12-3/TRBV12-4
d_gene: TRBD2
j_gene: TRBJ2-1

CDR3aa: CASRLYGTGDTDTQYF
CDR3nt: TGTGCCAGTAGACTGTACGGGACAGGGGACACAGATACGCAGTATTTT
abundance: NA
v_gene: TRBV19
d_gene: TRBD1
j_gene: TRBJ2-3

CDR3aa: CATSDSGTSYEQFF
CDR3nt: TGTGCCACCAGTGATTCCGGGACTAGCTATGAGCAGTTCTTC
abundance: NA
v_gene: TRBV24-1
d_gene: TRBD2
j_gene: TRBJ2-1

CDR3aa: CASFLRGYTEAFF
CDR3nt: TGTGCCAGCTTTCTGAGAGGGTACACTGAAGCTTTCTTT
abundance: NA
v_gene: TRBV5-6
d_gene: NA
j_gene: TRBJ1-1

CDR3aa: CASSYLASGSYEQYF
CDR3nt: TGTGCCAGCAGTTACTTGGCTAGCGGGAGTTACGAGCAGTACTTC
abundance: NA
v_gene: TRBV6-5
d_gene: TRBD2
j_gene: TRBJ2-7

CDR3aa: CASSLGGDRRYQPQHF
CDR3nt: TGTGCCAGCAGCTTAGGGGGGGACAGGCGTTATCAGCCCCAGCATTTT
abundance: once
v_gene: TRBV7-8
d_gene: TRBD1
j_gene: TRBJ1-5

CDR3aa: CASSSTSGVYGNTIYF
CDR3nt: TGTGCCAGCAGTTCAACCTCGGGGGTTTATGGAAACACCATATATTTT
abundance: NA
v_gene: TRBV27
d_gene: NA
j_gene: TRBJ1-3

CDR3aa: CASSQTIGNTIYF
CDR3nt: TGCGCCAGCAGCCAAACTATCGGAAACACCATATATTTT
abundance: NA
v_gene: TRBV4-1
d_gene: NA
j_gene: TRBJ1-3

CDR3aa: CAWSAAGAGGRYNEQFF
CDR3nt: TGTGCCTGGAGTGCCGCGGGGGCAGGAGGACGATACAATGAGCAGTTCTTC
abundance: NA
v_gene: TRBV30
d_gene: NA
j_gene: TRBJ2-1

CDR3aa: CASSFPGNTEAFF
CDR3nt: TGTGCCAGCAGCTTCCCAGGGAATACTGAAGCTTTCTTT
abundance: NA
v_gene: TRBV5-5
d_gene: NA
j_gene: TRBJ1-1

CDR3aa: CASSMSQGIDEAFF
CDR3nt: TGTGCCAGTAGTATGAGCCAGGGAATTGATGAAGCTTTCTTT
abundance: once
v_gene: TRBV19
d_gene: NA
j_gene: TRBJ1-1

CDR3aa: CAWIPLPGYGYTF
CDR3nt: TGTGCCTGGATACCCCTTCCCGGGTATGGCTACACCTTC
abundance: NA
v_gene: TRBV30
d_gene: NA
j_gene: TRBJ1-2

CDR3aa: CASSIRLADEQFF
CDR3nt: TGTGCCAGTAGTATCCGGCTAGCGGATGAGCAGTTCTTC
abundance: NA
v_gene: TRBV19
d_gene: TRBD2
j_gene: TRBJ2-1

CDR3aa: CASSHIQGRTEAFF
CDR3nt: TGCGCCAGCAGCCACATACAGGGTAGAACTGAAGCTTTCTTT
abundance: NA
v_gene: TRBV5-1
d_gene: NA
j_gene: TRBJ1-1

CDR3aa: CASSLAWSQNYEQYF
CDR3nt: TGTGCCAGCAGCTTGGCATGGTCACAGAACTACGAGCAGTACTTC
abundance: NA
v_gene: TRBV5-8
d_gene: NA
j_gene: TRBJ2-7

CDR3aa: CASSPGYEGGSNQPQHF
CDR3nt: TGTGCCAGCTCACCGGGTTATGAAGGAGGTAGCAATCAGCCCCAGCATTTT
abundance: NA
v_gene: TRBV18
d_gene: NA
j_gene: TRBJ1-5

CDR3aa: CASTELAGGVPSTDTQYF
CDR3nt: TGCGCCAGCACCGAACTAGCGGGAGGGGTACCTAGCACAGATACGCAGTATTTT
abundance: NA
v_gene: TRBV5-1
d_gene: TRBD2
j_gene: TRBJ2-3

CDR3aa: CASSPGTHNTGELFF
CDR3nt: TGTGCCAGCAGCCCCGGGACACACAACACCGGGGAGCTGTTTTTT
abundance: NA
v_gene: TRBV6-5
d_gene: NA
j_gene: TRBJ2-2

CDR3aa: CASSPRGGRTDTQYF
CDR3nt: TGTGCCAGCAGCCCTCGGGGGGGTCGCACAGATACGCAGTATTTT
abundance: NA
v_gene: TRBV3-1/TRBV3-2
d_gene: TRBD2
j_gene: TRBJ2-3

CDR3aa: CSVAQGPGDEQFF
CDR3nt: TGCAGCGTCGCCCAGGGACCGGGGGATGAGCAGTTCTTC
abundance: NA
v_gene: TRBV29-1
d_gene: NA
j_gene: TRBJ2-1

CDR3aa: CAWSAVGTGGFF
CDR3nt: TGTGCCTGGAGTGCGGTCGGGACAGGAGGATTTTTT
abundance: NA
v_gene: TRBV30
d_gene: TRBD1
j_gene: TRBJ1-4

CDR3aa: CASSLERQGVLPPDF
CDR3nt: TGTGCCAGCAGCTTAGAGCGACAGGGCGTCTTACCCCCGGACTTC
abundance: NA
v_gene: TRBV7-6
d_gene: TRBD1
j_gene: TRBJ2-7

CDR3aa: CALPGRAANYGYTF
CDR3nt: TGTGCCCTCCCGGGCAGGGCGGCTAACTATGGCTACACCTTC
abundance: NA
v_gene: TRBV5-8
d_gene: NA
j_gene: TRBJ1-2

CDR3aa: CASSLGALSSYEQYF
CDR3nt: TGCGCCAGCAGCTTGGGGGCCCTGAGCTCCTACGAGCAGTACTTC
abundance: NA
v_gene: TRBV5-1
d_gene: NA
j_gene: TRBJ2-7

CDR3aa: CATSDLQGDRNEQFF
CDR3nt: TGTGCCACCAGTGATTTGCAGGGGGACCGGAATGAGCAGTTCTTC
abundance: NA
v_gene: TRBV24-1
d_gene: TRBD1
j_gene: TRBJ2-1

CDR3aa: CASSPYGQGASGELFF
CDR3nt: TGTGCCAGCAGCCCCTACGGACAGGGTGCTTCCGGGGAGCTGTTTTTT
abundance: NA
v_gene: TRBV3-1/TRBV3-2
d_gene: TRBD1
j_gene: TRBJ2-2